The following is a T cell receptor (beta chain) sequence with its context. Profiled with immunoSEQ multiplex PCR; TCRdb holds only in-frame clones, not every one. The sample carries about 82,000 clones, around 90% recorded once. The data derive from a study of OX40 agonist ivuxolimab in advanced cancers. CDR1 is MDHEN, CDR2 SYDVKM, per germline. The CDR3 runs 15 residues. Between the trimmed V and J ends, which lost 6 bases and 7 bases, there was a span of 18 bases. Material: CD4+ or CD8+ T cells sorted from blood, obtained in a trial of the OX40 agonist ivuxolimab. This TCR derives from an adult with an advanced solid tumor such as melanoma, head and neck, liver or kidney cancer. J is TRBJ1-4 and V is TRBV28; D is undetermined. CDR3 sequence: CASRHPIFGVEKLFF. CDR3 coding DNA: TGTGCCAGCAGACATCCGATTTTTGGGGTTGAAAAACTGTTTTTT.